These T cell receptor beta chains were read from a single sample in a study of T cell repertoires in cytomegalovirus infection. MiXCR was run by TCRdb on the reads, yielding one entry per CDR3 protein. The sample comprises 450,000 to 600,000 distinct CDR3 sequences, approximately 42% of which are singletons, and about two fifths rests with the top ten. Which antigens these TCRs recognize remains unknown. Sample: cultured PBMCs, taken from culture after CMV antigen stimulation. The source is a human donor in good health (CMV status not recorded). Some clones in this sample may be carry-over from other donors' samples. CDR3s include the opening cysteine and the closing phenylalanine or tryptophan. A D gene is named only where the DNA matches it firmly. Clone size is given for some rows only: seen once, a few or many times, or a class if the clone is expanded.

d_call | j_call | clone_size | v_call | cdr3_nt | cdr3_aa
. | TRBJ1-4 | few | TRBV7-4 | TGTGCCAGCAGCTTAGAGGGTTACCGAAATGAAAAACTGTTTTTT | CASSLEGYRNEKLFF
. | TRBJ1-4 | once | TRBV7-1 | TGTGCCAGCAGCATGGGGACAAGCAATGAAAAACTGTTTTTT | CASSMGTSNEKLFF
TRBD1 | TRBJ2-1 | few | TRBV10-3 | TGTGCCATCAGTGAGCCGGGGACAGGGCGGGACAATGAGCAGTTCTTC | CAISEPGTGRDNEQFF
. | TRBJ2-1 | . | TRBV7-9 | TGTGCCAGCAGCACACTAGTCCGGGAGCAGTTCTTC | CASSTLVREQFF
TRBD1 | TRBJ1-1 | few | TRBV5-6 | TGTGCCAGCAGCTTAATGGGGACAGCTGAAGCTTTCTTT | CASSLMGTAEAFF
. | TRBJ1-4 | few | TRBV12-3/TRBV12-4 | TGTGCCAGCAGCCTTGGGGTGCTACGTTTTGATAATGAAAAACTGTTTTTT | CASSLGVLRFDNEKLFF
TRBD2 | TRBJ2-7 | few | TRBV7-2 | TGTGCCAGCAGCTTAGGCCCGGGGGGAAGCTACGAGCAGTACTTC | CASSLGPGGSYEQYF
TRBD1 | TRBJ1-1 | . | TRBV7-2 | TGTGCCAGCAGCTTAGGGACAGGGCGTGAAGCTTTCTTT | CASSLGTGREAFF
TRBD2 | TRBJ2-5 | . | TRBV5-1 | TGCGCCAGCAGCATTCGACTAGCGGGGCAAGAGACCCAGTACTTC | CASSIRLAGQETQYF
TRBD2 | TRBJ2-5 | . | TRBV18 | TGTGCCAGCTCAGAAATAGCGGGACAAGAGACCCAGTACTTC | CASSEIAGQETQYF
. | TRBJ2-6 | . | TRBV7-6 | TGTGCCAGCAGCGAAGCCCGGGTCCCTGGGGGGGCCAACGTCCTGACTTTC | CASSEARVPGGANVLTF
TRBD1 | TRBJ2-3 | . | TRBV24-1 | TGTGCCACCAGTGACCTGGACAGGGGAAGGTCAGATACGCAGTATTTT | CATSDLDRGRSDTQYF
. | TRBJ1-5 | . | TRBV2 | TGTGCCAGCAGTGCTACAGAGATCAATCAGCCCCAGCATTTT | CASSATEINQPQHF
. | TRBJ1-1 | . | TRBV6-6 | TGTGCCAGCAGGAGATGGTCGAGGGGGACTGAAGCTTTCTTT | CASRRWSRGTEAFF
. | TRBJ2-1 | . | TRBV4-3 | TGCGCCAGCAGCCATCCCACCAATTGTTGTGAGCAGTTCTTC | CASSHPTNCCEQFF
. | TRBJ1-3 | . | TRBV7-8 | TGTGCCAGCAGCTTATTGGCCCGTTTCTCTGGAAACACCATATATTTT | CASSLLARFSGNTIYF
. | TRBJ2-1 | . | TRBV6-5 | TGTGCCAGCGGACGTGGGGTCGGCATTCTGGGAGATGAGCAGTTCTTC | CASGRGVGILGDEQFF
TRBD2 | TRBJ2-3 | few | TRBV4-3 | TGCGCCAACCGAGGAAGCGGGAGAACAGATACGCAGTATTTT | CANRGSGRTDTQYF
TRBD1 | TRBJ1-2 | . | TRBV18 | TGTGCCAGCTCACCCGACAGGGTCCATGGCTACACCTTC | CASSPDRVHGYTF
. | TRBJ2-1 | few | TRBV4-1 | TGCGCCAGCAGCCAAGGACAATACAATGAGCAGTTCTTC | CASSQGQYNEQFF
. | TRBJ1-6 | . | TRBV4-2 | TGTGCCAGCAGCAGCTCATGGGAGAGCTCCTATAATTCACCCCTCCACTTT | CASSSSWESSYNSPLHF
TRBD1 | TRBJ1-3 | . | TRBV12-3/TRBV12-4 | TGTGCCAGCAGTTTAACGACAGGGTCCGGAAACACCATATATTTT | CASSLTTGSGNTIYF
. | TRBJ2-3 | . | TRBV7-2 | TGTGCCAGCAGCCCCGGGTCGTTGGGAGATACGCAGTATTTT | CASSPGSLGDTQYF
TRBD2 | TRBJ2-5 | . | TRBV7-2 | TGTGCCAGCGCCGGGGGTAGGGAGGGGACCCAGTACTTC | CASAGGREGTQYF
TRBD1 | TRBJ2-1 | . | TRBV6-2/TRBV6-3 | TGTGCCAGCAGTTACGGGCCGGGACAGCTGGGTGGTGAGCAGTTCTTC | CASSYGPGQLGGEQFF
. | TRBJ2-7 | . | TRBV7-9 | TGTGCCAGCAGCTCCCCTAACTCCTACGAGCAGTACTTC | CASSSPNSYEQYF
TRBD1 | TRBJ1-6 | few | TRBV6-6 | TGTGCCAGCAGGTGGGACAGCGGGTCACCCCTCCACTTT | CASRWDSGSPLHF
. | TRBJ1-2 | . | TRBV12-3/TRBV12-4 | TGTGCCAGCAGCAAGACAGTGGTGTCCTATGGCTACACCTTC | CASSKTVVSYGYTF
. | TRBJ1-1 | . | TRBV12-3/TRBV12-4 | TGTGCCAGCAGAGGCGCAGGGTCGGCGAACACTGAAGCTTTCTTT | CASRGAGSANTEAFF
. | TRBJ1-1 | . | TRBV12-3/TRBV12-4 | TGTGCCAGCAGCTACGCCATCCAGGGACTGGTTGGGAACACTGAAGCTTTCTTT | CASSYAIQGLVGNTEAFF
. | TRBJ2-2 | . | TRBV28 | TGTGCCAGCAACCTAATAGGGGGGGCCAACACCGGGGAGATGTTTTTT | CASNLIGGANTGEMFF
. | TRBJ1-6 | few | TRBV7-2 | TGTGCCAGCAGCTTAGTACGGCAGTTAGGTTCGGTACTCCACTTT | CASSLVRQLGSVLHF
TRBD1 | TRBJ1-1 | . | TRBV7-2 | TGTGCCAGCAGCATAGGGACAGTTACCACTGAAGCTTTCTTT | CASSIGTVTTEAFF
TRBD2 | TRBJ2-7 | . | TRBV7-6 | TGTGCCAGCAGCTTAGCGAGAGCGGGAGTTGGCGAGCAGTACTTC | CASSLARAGVGEQYF
. | TRBJ2-1 | few | TRBV7-2 | TGTGCCAGCAGCCCCCACAGAGTGGCCCTGCTCTTC | CASSPHRVALLF
TRBD2 | TRBJ2-1 | . | TRBV7-4 | TGTGCCAGCAGCTTATATGTCGGGGGGGCCGGTGAGCAGTTCTTC | CASSLYVGGAGEQFF
. | TRBJ2-5 | . | TRBV5-6 | TGTGCCAGCAGCTTGGAATTAAACGCGGGGACCCAGTACTTC | CASSLELNAGTQYF
. | TRBJ1-2 | . | TRBV11-2 | TGTGCCAGCAGCTTAGGTCCGGGGACACGTCACTACACCTTC | CASSLGPGTRHYTF
. | TRBJ2-1 | . | TRBV10-3 | TGTGCCATCAGTGACGTACGGACGAATGAGCAGTTCTTC | CAISDVRTNEQFF
. | TRBJ2-3 | . | TRBV12-3/TRBV12-4 | TGTGCCAGCAGCACCGGGACCAACACAGATACGCAGTATTTT | CASSTGTNTDTQYF
. | TRBJ1-4 | . | TRBV6-6 | TGTGCCAGCAGTTACAGGGAGGAAAAACTGTTTTTT | CASSYREEKLFF
TRBD2 | TRBJ2-7 | . | TRBV7-6 | TGTGCCAGCAGCGCCCGGACTAGCGGGGACCATAGGGAGCAGTACTTC | CASSARTSGDHREQYF
. | TRBJ1-1 | . | TRBV6-5 | TGTGCCAGCAGTTATGGGGGTGAAGCTTTCTTT | CASSYGGEAFF
. | TRBJ2-3 | many | TRBV7-8 | TGTGCCAGCAGCTTAGGGCTAGCGCGCTTTGGGCGGCAAGATACGCAGTATTTT | CASSLGLARFGRQDTQYF
. | TRBJ2-2 | . | TRBV7-9 | TGTGCCAGCAGCCCCAGACAGGAGGACACCGGGGAGCTGTTTTTT | CASSPRQEDTGELFF
TRBD1 | TRBJ2-1 | . | TRBV19 | TGTGCCAGTAGTATAGGTGGGGGACAGAGCTCCTACAATGAGCAGCTCTTC | CASSIGGGQSSYNEQLF
. | TRBJ2-1 | few | TRBV5-4 | TGTGCCAGCAGCTTGGAGGGTTCGGCGGCCGTCCGCAATGAGCAGTTCTTC | CASSLEGSAAVRNEQFF
. | TRBJ1-6 | few | TRBV4-1 | TGCGCCAGCAGCCAAGAAGGGAGGGTCTCACCCCTCCACTTT | CASSQEGRVSPLHF
TRBD1 | TRBJ2-4 | . | TRBV20-1 | TGCAGTGCCCTTTCCGGGACAGGGATAAACATTCAGTACTTC | CSALSGTGINIQYF
. | TRBJ2-5 | . | TRBV12-3/TRBV12-4 | TGTGCCAGCAGTTTAGGGGGAGCGGGTAAAGAGACCCAGTACTTC | CASSLGGAGKETQYF
. | TRBJ1-2 | . | TRBV18 | TGTGCCAGCTCACCTCGACAAGGGGGTGATGGCTACACCTTC | CASSPRQGGDGYTF
. | TRBJ2-1 | few | TRBV20-1 | TGCAGTTTGGGGTCTTACAATGAGCAGTTCTTC | CSLGSYNEQFF
TRBD2 | TRBJ2-3 | . | TRBV6-2/TRBV6-3 | TGTGCCAGCAGCCAGGGACTAGCGAGGTCGAGGGAGTATTTT | CASSQGLARSREYF
TRBD2 | TRBJ2-1 | . | TRBV6-2/TRBV6-3 | TGTGCCAGCAGTTATCCAACTAGCGGGAGGTACTACAATGAGCAGTTCTTC | CASSYPTSGRYYNEQFF
. | TRBJ2-3 | . | TRBV12-3/TRBV12-4 | TGTGCCAGCAGTCCGGGCCGAAAAACAGATACGCAGTATTTT | CASSPGRKTDTQYF